The 5 T cell receptor beta chains listed next were all sequenced from one sample in a study of blood T cell repertoires in COVID-19. Sequenced by immunoSEQ multiplex PCR; TCRdb stores in-frame clones only, minus some. Found here are approximately 300,000 clones, about 85% of them singletons; the top ten hold around 5.9%. The sequenced sample was PBMCs or T cells enriched from blood (not recorded which). Every receptor here comes from a woman aged 30 to 39 who had recovered from COVID-19.

This chain's CDR3 is CASSQDLGWGYTF. The CDR3 bases are TGCGCCAGCAGCCAAGATCTAGGTTGGGGCTACACCTTC. The V gene is TRBV4-3, the J gene TRBJ1-2; D is unresolved. Germline V gives CDR1 LGHNA, CDR2 YSLEER. The CDR3 runs to 13 residues. Trimming took 0 bases from V and 8 from J, leaving 10 bases between them.

The chain uses TRBV6-5 and TRBJ1-5; no clear D. Germline CDR1 and CDR2: MNHEY and SVGAGI. Trimming stripped 4 bases from V and 6 bases from J, with 10 bases between. The CDR3 totals 13 residues. CDR3 DNA sequence: TGTGCCAGCAGTTCCGGGGAGGGTCAGCCCCAGCATTTT. Translated, it gives CASSSGEGQPQHF.

The chain links TRBV30 to TRBJ1-2, with 7 positions matching TRBD1. The CDR3 spans 17 residues. CDR1 and CDR2 (germline): GTSNPN, SVGIG (reference sequence). V lost 2 bases, J lost 4 bases, and 16 bases stayed unmatched. As DNA, the CDR3 is TGTGCCTGGAGTCCATTCTCCCGACCGGGACAGAGCTATGGCTACACCTTC. This encodes CAWSPFSRPGQSYGYTF.

This sequence joins TRBV7-3 and TRBJ2-7; D might be TRBD1 (7 bases). CDR3 size: 16 residues. V lost 5 bases and J lost 6, with 23 bases in between. Per the germline V gene, CDR1 is SGHTA and CDR2 is FQGTGA. The CDR3 here is CASSPTGGTAKGEQYF. The CDR3 nucleotides read TGTGCCAGCAGCCCTACCGGCGGGACAGCGAAGGGCGAGCAGTACTTC.

The J gene is TRBJ1-1, the V gene TRBV4-3, with D unresolved. The V end lost 1 base, the J end lost 8 bases, and 11 bases lay between the germline ends. CDR3 size: 13 residues. From germline, CDR1 is LGHNA and CDR2 YSLEER. Written as DNA, the CDR3 is TGCGCCAGCAGCCAAGGCCTTATGCGGGAAGCTTTCTTT. Encoded protein: CASSQGLMREAFF.